This T cell receptor (beta chain) was obtained from a study of blood T cell repertoires in COVID-19. Overall study: Sites in the United States, Italy and Spain provided acute and convalescent COVID-19 samples.

Under the authors' procedure: Amplification of reference gene primers provided the estimated nucleated cell counts. The table came from immunoSEQ multiplex PCR; TCRdb's copy has only in-frame clones and leaves some out. V, J and clone size were drawn from that table, and D and trimming were deduced from the DNA. Here the sample spans fewer than 700,000 clones, around 90% being singletons. This CDR3 contains 15 residues. V dropped 2 bases and J dropped 4 bases, with 14 bases sitting between them. Germline assignment: CDR1 SNHLY and CDR2 FYNNEI. The Seattle site enrolled patients during active infection and followed them longitudinally.

Sequenced material: peripheral blood. The chain combines TRBV2 with TRBJ1-2; TRBD1 might be the D (5 bases). This sequence originates from a woman aged 50 to 60 with COVID-19, enrolled during active disease. This CDR3 is CASSEQPGGTYGYTF. In nucleotides, the CDR3 is TGTGCCAGCAGTGAACAACCCGGGGGAACCTATGGCTACACCTTC.